What follows is one T cell receptor beta chain and its context. Repertoires were generated with immunoSEQ multiplex PCR, while TCRdb's copy carries only in-frame clones and drops some. The table includes around 320,000 clones, under 90% detected once. Individuals drawn from about 26 US areas were roughly 18 to 95 years old. Cohort allocation depended upon clinical history that participants reported. Within 2 weeks before study entry, exposed participants met a COVID-19 case. This entry comes from a study of blood T cell repertoires in COVID-19. Germline assignment: CDR1 MGHRA and CDR2 YSYEKL. V was clipped by 2 bases and J by 5 bases; unmatched bases: 10. The CDR3 contains 16 residues.

The V gene is TRBV4-1, the J gene TRBJ1-2; 8 bases fit TRBD1. The receptor comes from a woman aged 45-59 years who had been exposed to COVID-19. Material: PBMCs or T cells enriched from blood (not recorded which). The chain's CDR3 is CASSQPRDRLLYGYTF. Written as DNA, the CDR3 is TGCGCCAGCAGCCAACCCCGGGACAGGCTTCTTTATGGCTACACCTTC.